Listed here are 3 T cell receptor beta chains from one sample, sequenced in a study of cytomegalovirus exposure and HLA in healthy donors. PCR employed 60 Vbeta and 13 Jbeta primers. Produced via immunoSEQ multiplex PCR; TCRdb's table is partial and in-frame only. Found here are more than 200,000 clones; the top ten clones hold about 0.9%. Sequencing was done on a sample of PBMCs. The source is a woman in her twenties or thirties in good health and CMV-seropositive.

This chain uses TRBV18 with TRBJ1-3, with 10 nucleotides matching TRBD1. From germline, CDR1 is KGHSH and CDR2 LQKENI. With V trimmed by 3 bases and J by 6 bases, 5 bases remained unmatched. The CDR3 sequence is 15 residues long. The DNA for the CDR3 is TGTGCCAGCTCACCTACCGGGACAGGGGAAAACACCATATATTTT. Residues: CASSPTGTGENTIYF.

The V and J genes are TRBV15 and TRBJ2-3; possible D gene TRBD1, 5 bases. This CDR3 region has 15 residues. Per the germline V gene, CDR1 is LNHNV and CDR2 is YYDKDF (reference sequence). Trimming cost V 5 bases and J 0 bases, with 12 bases left between them. CDR3 sequence (DNA): TGTGCCACCAGCGTAACACCAGGGAGCACAGATACGCAGTATTTT. This sequence encodes CATSVTPGSTDTQYF. Full variable domain (remainder filled in from reference TRBV15 and TRBJ2-3): DAMVIQNPRYQVTQFGKPVTLSCSQTLNHNVMYWYQQKSSQAPKLLFHYYDKDFNNEADTPDNFQSRRPNTSFCFLDIRSPGLGDTAMYLCATSVTPGSTDTQYFGPGTRLTVL.

The rearrangement joins TRBV10-2 to TRBJ1-1; possible D gene TRBD1, 5 bases. Germline V lookup: CDR1 WSHSY, CDR2 SAAADI. Trimming left V 5 bases short and J 1 base short, with 14 bases between. The CDR3 spans 15 residues. CDR3 bases: TGCGCCAGCAGTAAAGGGGCCAGAGAGAACACTGAAGCTTTCTTT. This encodes CASSKGARENTEAFF.